A single sample is the source of the 14 T cell receptor beta chains below, sequenced in a study of cytomegalovirus exposure and HLA in healthy donors. Vbeta (60) and Jbeta (13) primers were used in the PCR. The data were produced by immunoSEQ multiplex PCR, yet TCRdb's version contains in-frame clones alone and is incomplete. The repertoire includes 75,000 to 90,000 clones, nearly 80% of them detected once, and roughly 9% sits in the top ten. Input material: PBMCs. The receptors shown here come from a woman aged 35 to 49 in good health and CMV-seropositive.

Only a few counts were recorded for this clone. The chain employs TRBV9 and TRBJ1-1; TRBD1 might be the D (6 bases). The germline V gene has CDR1 SGDLS and CDR2 YYNGEE. The CDR3 has 16 residues. The germline V and J ends were trimmed by 0 bases and 1 base, with 13 bases remaining between them. The CDR3 DNA reads TGTGCCAGCAGCGTAGTGTTGGGGGCGGGGAACACTGAAGCTTTCTTT. Translation: CASSVVLGAGNTEAFF.

The CDR3 DNA sequence: TGTGCCAGTAGCACTGGACAGGGTATACAAGAGACCCAGTACTTC. Translated, it gives CASSTGQGIQETQYF. The J gene is TRBJ2-5, the V gene TRBV19; 8 nucleotides align to TRBD1. Germline CDR1 reads LNHDA; CDR2 reads SQIVND (reference sequence). There are 15 residues in the CDR3. Trimming cost V 6 bases and J 2 bases; bases outside gene matches: 8. Variable domain in full (rest from reference TRBV19 and TRBJ2-5): DGGITQSPKYLFRKEGQNVTLSCEQNLNHDAMYWYRQDPGQGLRLIYYSQIVNDFQKGDIAEGYSVSREKKESFPLTVTSAQKNPTAFYLCASSTGQGIQETQYFGPGTRLLVL.

The chain joins TRBV5-6 to TRBJ2-7; no definite D call. V was trimmed by 0 bases and J by 3 bases, leaving 13 bases between them. The CDR3 spans 15 residues. The germline V gene encodes CDR1 SGHDT and CDR2 YYEEEE. The CDR3 is CASSLDIAPDYEQYF. DNA for the CDR3: TGTGCCAGCAGCTTGGACATAGCTCCGGACTACGAGCAGTACTTC.

V is TRBV6-6 and J is TRBJ2-1; TRBD2 matches 7 bases. The germline CDR1 and CDR2 sequences are MNHNY and SVGAGI (reference sequence). V gave up 5 bases and J gave up 6 bases; unmatched junction bases: 7. The CDR3 covers 14 residues. In DNA form, the CDR3 reads TGTGCCAGCAGTGGGCGACTAGCAGGCAATGAGCAGTTCTTC. It is translated as CASSGRLAGNEQFF.

The chain recombines TRBV28 with TRBJ1-1; D gene unclear. Germline V gives CDR1 MDHEN, CDR2 SYDVKM. With 5 bases removed from V and 1 base from J, the gap between germline ends came to 14 bases. The CDR3 has 15 amino acids. Here the CDR3 DNA reads TGTGCCAGCAGTCCCCCGGACTTCCCGAACACTGAAGCTTTCTTT. Translating gives CASSPPDFPNTEAFF.

The chain is built from TRBV6-5 and TRBJ2-5; 13 positions agree with TRBD2. Germline values: CDR1 MNHEY, CDR2 SVGAGI. The CDR3 extends over 16 amino acids. The J segment lost 2 bases and the V segment lost 4 bases, leaving 4 bases of the junction unmatched. CDR3 region: CASSSPGLAGQETQYF. In nucleotides, the CDR3 is TGTGCCAGCAGTTCACCGGGACTAGCGGGGCAAGAGACCCAGTACTTC.

A single count supports this clone. The CDR3 DNA reads TGTGCCAGCAGCTTAGGGGACAGGGTCGTGAATGAGCAGTTCTTC. This translates into CASSLGDRVVNEQFF. The chain has TRBV7-9 and TRBJ2-1, with 9 bases matching TRBD1. The trim removed 1 base at V and 7 bases at J, leaving 5 bases unmatched. Per germline, CDR1 SEHNR and CDR2 FQNEAQ (reference sequence). The CDR3 totals 15 residues.

V gene TRBV11-2 combines with J gene TRBJ1-1; tentative D call: TRBD1 (6 bases). CDR1 is SGHAT and CDR2 is FQNNGV in the germline V gene. V shed 5 bases and J shed 4 bases, with 17 bases lying between them. This CDR3 contains 15 residues. Written as DNA, the CDR3 is TGTGCCAGCAGCCCAGACAGGACCGCGAGCACTGAAGCTTTCTTT. Translating it yields CASSPDRTASTEAFF.

J is TRBJ1-2 and V is TRBV5-6; D is undetermined. V lost 1 base and J 1 base, leaving 5 bases between the germline ends. The CDR3 contains 13 residues. Germline values: CDR1 SGHDT, CDR2 YYEEEE. CDR3 protein: CASSLTDNYGYTF. CDR3 nucleotide sequence: TGTGCCAGCAGCTTGACAGATAACTATGGCTACACCTTC.

This clone was seen only once. The genes are TRBV5-4 and TRBJ2-3; 7 bases agree with TRBD2. The CDR3 runs 15 residues. V shed 4 bases, J shed 6 bases, and the junction held 11 bases outside the gene matches. CDR1 SGHNT and CDR2 YYREEE come from the germline V gene (reference sequence). CDR3 nucleotides: TGTGCCAGCAGCGGGGGGACTACCCTCGCGGATACGCAGTATTTT. Translation gives CASSGGTTLADTQYF.

The chain employs TRBV4-1 and TRBJ2-3, with 10 bases that match TRBD2. Trimming removed 4 bases from V and 6 bases from J; junction bases left unmatched: 13. The CDR3 extends over 17 amino acids. CDR1 and CDR2 (germline): MGHRA, YSYEKL. CDR3: CASSPKASSGGADTQYF. CDR3 DNA sequence: TGCGCCAGCAGCCCGAAAGCGTCTAGCGGGGGTGCCGATACGCAGTATTTT.

The chain combines TRBV6-4 with TRBJ2-3, with 10 positions matching TRBD1. This CDR3 has 17 amino acids. In germline, CDR1 is MRHNA, CDR2 SNTAGT. Trimming removed 0 bases from V and 1 base from J; junction bases left unmatched: 4. The CDR3 bases are TGTGCCAGCAGTGACTCGGAGGGGACAGGGGGCACAGATACGCAGTATTTT. This sequence encodes CASSDSEGTGGTDTQYF.

V and J are TRBV7-7 and TRBJ2-5; weak D call: TRBD1 (5 bases). The CDR3 extends over 14 amino acids. Germline V gene lookup returns CDR1 SSHAT and CDR2 FNYEAQ (reference sequence). V shed 5 bases and J shed 5 bases, with 15 bases lying between them. The CDR3 spells CASSVHETAETQYF. The DNA for the CDR3 is TGTGCCAGCAGCGTCCATGAGACAGCTGAGACCCAGTACTTC.

J is TRBJ2-5 and V is TRBV6-1; the match to TRBD2 covers 11 bases. V shed 8 bases, J shed 5 bases, and the junction held 10 bases outside the gene matches. Germline V gene sequence: CDR1 MNHNS, CDR2 SASEGT. The CDR3 has 15 amino acids. The CDR3 here is CASSPLAGGFETQYF. Written as DNA, the CDR3 is TGTGCCAGCTCTCCTCTAGCGGGGGGTTTTGAGACCCAGTACTTC.